Below, 12 T cell receptor beta chains from the same sample are listed, as sequenced in a study of shared clonotypes between healthy human individuals. Assay: immunoSEQ multiplex PCR; the TCRdb copy retains only in-frame clones and omits some. The table shows about 690,000 clones, with around 91% occurring only once. Sequencing was done on a sample of memory CD8+ T cells from PBMCs. Stated subset: CD45RO+ cells pooled with CCR7-negative TemRA cells. All receptors come from a man aged 18 to 30 in good health. Some clones in this sample may be carry-over from other donors' samples.

For the CDR3, the DNA is TGTGCCTGGAACGGGGGGGTATCCTACAATGAGCAGTTCTTC. Its protein is CAWNGGVSYNEQFF. V is TRBV30 and J is TRBJ2-1; 8 bases map to TRBD2. Trimming at V came to 4 bases and at J to 1 base, leaving 3 bases not matched to a gene. This CDR3 has 14 residues. The germline CDR1 and CDR2 sequences are GTSNPN and SVGIG (reference sequence).

The chain employs TRBV2 and TRBJ2-7; 7 nucleotides agree with TRBD1. The CDR3 runs 13 residues. Germline loops: CDR1 SNHLY, CDR2 FYNNEI. V gave up 6 bases and J gave up 1 base; unmatched junction bases: 3. CDR3: CASRRQGSYEQYF. In DNA form, the CDR3 reads TGTGCCAGCAGGAGACAGGGATCCTACGAGCAGTACTTC.

The V gene is TRBV4-2, the J gene TRBJ2-7; possible D gene TRBD2, 6 bases. This CDR3 comprises 15 residues. V was shortened by 0 bases and J by 3 bases, with 12 bases between the two germline ends. The germline V gene has CDR1 LGHNA and CDR2 YNFKEQ. CDR3 bases: TGTGCCAGCAGCCAAGAGGAGGGGACCCGCTACGAGCAGTACTTC. Protein: CASSQEEGTRYEQYF.

This chain uses TRBV18 with TRBJ2-5, with 7 bases identical to TRBD1. The CDR3 spans 16 residues. The trim removed 2 bases at V and 4 bases at J, leaving 10 bases unmatched. CDR1 and CDR2 from the germline V gene are KGHSH and LQKENI. The chain's CDR3 is CASSPGWTGWVETQYF. DNA of the CDR3: TGTGCCAGCTCACCAGGTTGGACAGGTTGGGTAGAGACCCAGTACTTC.

This chain links TRBV5-1 with TRBJ2-3, with TRBD2 as a possible D gene (5 bases). Germline loops: CDR1 SGHRS, CDR2 YFSETQ. The CDR3 covers 13 residues. The germline V and J ends were trimmed by 0 bases and 6 bases, with 8 bases remaining between them. DNA for the CDR3: TGCGCCAGCAGCTTGGATTGGGAGGATACGCAGTATTTT. It encodes CASSLDWEDTQYF.

In nucleotides, the CDR3 is TGTGCCAGCAGTTTAGCAGGGGGGTACACCGGGGAGCTGTTTTTT. Protein: CASSLAGGYTGELFF. The chain joins TRBV27 to TRBJ2-2, with D tentatively TRBD1 (7 bases). Trimming took off 2 bases at V and 3 bases at J, with 10 bases between the two ends. The CDR3 is made up of 15 amino acids. Looked up from germline, CDR1 is MNHEY and CDR2 is SMNVEV (reference sequence).

The chain carries TRBV28 and TRBJ2-5; 8 bases fit TRBD1. J gave up 1 base and V 0 bases, and 4 bases lay outside the gene matches. Germline loops: CDR1 MDHEN, CDR2 SYDVKM. This CDR3 is built from 16 residues. CDR3 region: CASSLWDRDAQETQYF. DNA for the CDR3: TGTGCCAGCAGTTTATGGGACAGGGACGCCCAAGAGACCCAGTACTTC.

The chain links TRBV5-6 to TRBJ1-4, with a weak D call TRBD1 (6 bases). The CDR3 spans 16 residues. The V end lost 3 bases, the J end lost 6 bases, and 18 bases lay between the germline ends. CDR1 SGHDT and CDR2 YYEEEE come from the germline V gene. For the CDR3, the DNA is TGTGCCAGCAGCTCCGGAAAGACAGGCCCCGATGAAAAACTGTTTTTT. Translation: CASSSGKTGPDEKLFF.

The J gene is TRBJ2-1, the V gene TRBV7-8; 9 bases are shared with TRBD2. V lost 4 bases, J lost 7 bases, and 17 bases stayed unmatched. The germline gives CDR1 SGHVS, CDR2 FQNEAQ. This CDR3 has 18 residues. The CDR3 DNA is TGTGCCAGCAGCTGGGGGCGCGGGGGGGAGGTTCTTTGGAATGAGCAGTTCTTC. It yields the protein CASSWGRGGEVLWNEQFF.

This chain connects TRBV29-1 to TRBJ1-1; 12 bases align to TRBD1. The CDR3 contains 15 residues. Germline lookup yields CDR1 SQVTM and CDR2 ANQGSEA. J was trimmed by 4 bases and V by 7 bases; bases with no gene match: 10. The CDR3 reads CSAGGQGARSTEAFF. CDR3 DNA sequence: TGCAGCGCCGGGGGACAGGGGGCGCGGAGCACTGAAGCTTTCTTT.

The chain joins TRBV5-6 to TRBJ2-5; TRBD2 aligns across 10 bases. In germline, CDR1 is SGHDT, CDR2 YYEEEE. The CDR3 has 15 residues. J lost 3 bases, V lost 4 bases, and 6 bases had no gene match. CDR3 nucleotides: TGTGCCAGCAGCCTACGGACTAGCGGTAAAGAGACCCAGTACTTC. Translating it yields CASSLRTSGKETQYF. Combining the CDR3 with reference TRBV5-6 and TRBJ2-5 gives the whole variable domain DAGVTQSPTHLIKTRGQQVTLRCSPKSGHDTVSWYQQALGQGPQFIFQYYEEEERQRGNFPDRFSGHQFPNYSSELNVNALLLGDSALYLCASSLRTSGKETQYFGPGTRLLVL.

The chain couples TRBV5-1 to TRBJ2-7; 11 bases line up with TRBD1. Looked up from germline, CDR1 is SGHRS and CDR2 is YFSETQ. The CDR3 extends over 15 amino acids. Losses at the gene ends were 0 bases for V and 6 bases for J; bases not matched to a gene: 5. The CDR3: CASSLVGQGAREQYF. The CDR3, as DNA: TGCGCCAGCAGCTTGGTTGGACAGGGGGCCCGCGAGCAGTACTTC.